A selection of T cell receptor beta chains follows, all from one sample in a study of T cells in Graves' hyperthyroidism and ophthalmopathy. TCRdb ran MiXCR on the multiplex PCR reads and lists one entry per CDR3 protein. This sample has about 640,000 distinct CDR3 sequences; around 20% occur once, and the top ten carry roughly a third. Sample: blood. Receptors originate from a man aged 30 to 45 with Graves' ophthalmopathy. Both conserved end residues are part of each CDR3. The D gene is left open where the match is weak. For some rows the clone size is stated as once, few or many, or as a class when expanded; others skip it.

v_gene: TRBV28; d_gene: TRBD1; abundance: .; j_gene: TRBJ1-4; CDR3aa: CASRPLSGGIFEKLFF; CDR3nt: TGTGCCAGCAGGCCTCTTTCAGGGGGAATTTTTGAAAAACTGTTTTTT
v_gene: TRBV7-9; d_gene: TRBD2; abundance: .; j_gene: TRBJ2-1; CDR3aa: CASSLASVTSGNEQFF; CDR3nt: TGTGCCAGCAGCTTAGCGAGTGTGACTAGCGGGAATGAGCAGTTCTTC
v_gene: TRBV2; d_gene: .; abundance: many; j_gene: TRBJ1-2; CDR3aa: CASSEALQGSYGYTF; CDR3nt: TGTGCCAGCAGTGAGGCTTTACAGGGCAGCTATGGCTACACCTTC
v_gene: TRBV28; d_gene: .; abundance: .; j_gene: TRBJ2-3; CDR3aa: CASRRQTGADTQYF; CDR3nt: TGTGCCAGCAGGCGGCAGACAGGCGCAGATACGCAGTATTTT
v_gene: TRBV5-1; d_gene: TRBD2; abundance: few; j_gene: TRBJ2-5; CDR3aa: CASSWRTSGHDRETQYF; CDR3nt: TGCGCCAGCAGCTGGAGGACTAGCGGACATGACCGGGAGACCCAGTACTTC
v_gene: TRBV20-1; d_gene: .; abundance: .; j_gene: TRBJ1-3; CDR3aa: CSARDNPRVRGNTIYF; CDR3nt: TGCAGTGCTAGAGATAATCCCAGGGTGCGGGGAAACACCATATATTTT
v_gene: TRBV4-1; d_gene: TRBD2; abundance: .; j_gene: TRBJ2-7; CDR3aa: CASSQVTGRAGYEQYF; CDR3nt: TGCGCCAGCAGCCAAGTTACGGGGAGGGCCGGTTACGAGCAGTACTTC
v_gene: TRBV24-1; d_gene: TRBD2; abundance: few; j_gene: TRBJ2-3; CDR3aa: CATSSGGITDTQYF; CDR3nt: TGTGCCACCTCTAGCGGGGGCATCACAGATACGCAGTATTTT
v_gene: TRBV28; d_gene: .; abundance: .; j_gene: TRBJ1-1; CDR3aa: CASSLIDSDTEAFF; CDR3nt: TGTGCCAGCAGTTTAATAGACAGTGACACTGAAGCTTTCTTT
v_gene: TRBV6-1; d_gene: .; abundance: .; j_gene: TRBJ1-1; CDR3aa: CASSEWGLVGSGTEAFF; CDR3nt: TGTGCCAGCAGTGAATGGGGCCTTGTGGGATCTGGTACTGAAGCTTTCTTT
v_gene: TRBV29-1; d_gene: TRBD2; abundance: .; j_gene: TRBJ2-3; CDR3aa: CSVEGPAGRTDTQYF; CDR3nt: TGCAGCGTTGAAGGCCCAGCGGGGCGCACAGATACGCAGTATTTT
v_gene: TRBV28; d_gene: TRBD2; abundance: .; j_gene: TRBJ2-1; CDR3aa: CASSFEGGPSDEQFF; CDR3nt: TGTGCCAGCAGTTTTGAGGGAGGGCCCTCAGATGAGCAGTTCTTC
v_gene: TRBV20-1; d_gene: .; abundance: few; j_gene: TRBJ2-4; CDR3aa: CSARDTIAEAKNIQYF; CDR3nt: TGCAGTGCTAGAGATACGATAGCGGAGGCCAAAAACATTCAGTACTTC
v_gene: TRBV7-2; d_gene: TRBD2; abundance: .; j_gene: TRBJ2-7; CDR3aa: CASSLFSGRKDEQYF; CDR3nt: TGTGCCAGCAGCTTATTTAGCGGGAGAAAGGACGAGCAGTACTTC
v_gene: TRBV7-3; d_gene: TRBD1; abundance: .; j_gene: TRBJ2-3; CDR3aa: CASSPGAGTVTDTQYF; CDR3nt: TGTGCCAGCAGCCCCGGGGCAGGGACAGTTACAGATACGCAGTATTTT
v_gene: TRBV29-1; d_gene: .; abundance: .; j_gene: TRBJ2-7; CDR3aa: CSVAHLEGAIGYEQYF; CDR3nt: TGCAGCGTCGCTCACCTGGAGGGGGCGATTGGCTACGAGCAGTACTTC
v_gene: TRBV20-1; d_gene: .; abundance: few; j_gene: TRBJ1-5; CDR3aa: CSVPLPAGISNQPQHF; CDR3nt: TGCAGTGTTCCGCTACCTGCAGGGATCAGCAATCAGCCCCAGCATTTT
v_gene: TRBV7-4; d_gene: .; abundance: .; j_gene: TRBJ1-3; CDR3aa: CASSLVDRAGNTIYF; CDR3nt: TGTGCCAGCAGCTTAGTAGACAGAGCTGGAAACACCATATATTTT
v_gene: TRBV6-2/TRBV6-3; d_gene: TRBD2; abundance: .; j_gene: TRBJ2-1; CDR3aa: CASRSSGRAGEQFF; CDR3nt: TGTGCCAGCAGGTCTAGCGGGAGGGCCGGTGAGCAGTTCTTC
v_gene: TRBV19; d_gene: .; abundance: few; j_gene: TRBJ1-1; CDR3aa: CASRRDALSGEAFF; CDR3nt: TGTGCCAGTCGTCGGGACGCTCTATCGGGTGAAGCTTTCTTT
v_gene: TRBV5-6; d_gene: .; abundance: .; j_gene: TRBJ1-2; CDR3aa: CASSLPLRGRDGYTF; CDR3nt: TGTGCCAGCAGCTTGCCGCTCAGGGGCAGGGATGGCTACACCTTC
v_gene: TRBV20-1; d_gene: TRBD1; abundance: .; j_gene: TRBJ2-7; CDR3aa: CSAGGQGGTYEQYF; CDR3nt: TGCAGTGCTGGGGGACAGGGAGGGACCTACGAGCAGTACTTC
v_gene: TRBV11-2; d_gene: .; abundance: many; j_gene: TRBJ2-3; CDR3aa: CASSLDEVTQYF; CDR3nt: TGTGCCAGCAGCTTAGACGAAGTGACGCAGTATTTT
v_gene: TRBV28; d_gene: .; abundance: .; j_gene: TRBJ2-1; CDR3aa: CASSLPTGLASYNGQFF; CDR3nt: TGTGCCAGCAGTTTACCTACAGGGCTGGCCTCCTACAATGGGCAGTTCTTC
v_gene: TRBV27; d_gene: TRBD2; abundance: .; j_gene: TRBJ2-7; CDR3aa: CASTRLAGEGYEQYF; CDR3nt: TGTGCCAGCACCCGGCTAGCGGGCGAAGGCTACGAGCAGTACTTC
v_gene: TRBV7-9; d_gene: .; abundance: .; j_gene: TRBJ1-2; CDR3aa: CASSLPDTVGGYTF; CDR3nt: TGTGCCAGCAGCTTACCAGACACCGTCGGGGGCTACACCTTC
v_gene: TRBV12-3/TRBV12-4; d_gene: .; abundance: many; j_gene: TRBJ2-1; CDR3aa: CASSSDTFHEQFF; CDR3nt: TGTGCCAGCAGTTCGGACACCTTCCATGAGCAGTTCTTC
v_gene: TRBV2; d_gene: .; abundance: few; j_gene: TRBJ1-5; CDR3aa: CATRLEDGNQPQHF; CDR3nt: TGTGCCACCCGTCTGGAGGACGGCAATCAGCCCCAGCATTTT
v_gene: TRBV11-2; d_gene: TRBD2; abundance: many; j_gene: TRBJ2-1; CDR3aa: CASSSIAGGPYEQFF; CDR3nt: TGTGCCAGCAGCTCAATAGCGGGAGGGCCTTATGAGCAGTTCTTC
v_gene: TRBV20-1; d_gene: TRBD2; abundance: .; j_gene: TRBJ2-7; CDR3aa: CSATGLDNYEQYF; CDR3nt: TGCAGTGCTACGGGACTAGATAACTACGAGCAGTACTTC
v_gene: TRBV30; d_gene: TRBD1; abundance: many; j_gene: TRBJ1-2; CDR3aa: CAWRAQGARGYTF; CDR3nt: TGTGCCTGGAGGGCACAGGGGGCTCGAGGCTACACCTTC
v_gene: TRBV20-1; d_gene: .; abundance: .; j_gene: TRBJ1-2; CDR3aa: CSARDGQVYGYTF; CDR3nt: TGCAGTGCTAGAGATGGGCAGGTCTATGGCTACACCTTC
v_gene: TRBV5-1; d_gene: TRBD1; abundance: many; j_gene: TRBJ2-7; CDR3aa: CASSLGGTGGAEQYF; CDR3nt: TGCGCCAGCAGCTTGGGTGGGACAGGGGGCGCCGAGCAGTACTTC
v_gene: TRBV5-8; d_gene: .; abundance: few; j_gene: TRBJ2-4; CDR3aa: CASSPRGDSGNIQYF; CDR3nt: TGTGCCAGCAGCCCGAGGGGGGACTCAGGAAACATTCAGTACTTC
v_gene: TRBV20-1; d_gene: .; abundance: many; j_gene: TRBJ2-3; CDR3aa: CSARDYGQGGFADTQYF; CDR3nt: TGCAGTGCTAGAGATTACGGACAGGGAGGGTTCGCAGATACGCAGTATTTT
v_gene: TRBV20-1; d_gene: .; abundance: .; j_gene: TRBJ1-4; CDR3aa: CSAGRGADNEKLFF; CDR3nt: TGCAGTGCGGGACGAGGGGCCGATAATGAAAAACTGTTTTTT
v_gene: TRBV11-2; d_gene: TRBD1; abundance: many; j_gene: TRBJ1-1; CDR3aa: CASSSRDSYEAFF; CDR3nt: TGTGCCAGCAGCTCGAGGGACAGTTATGAAGCTTTCTTT
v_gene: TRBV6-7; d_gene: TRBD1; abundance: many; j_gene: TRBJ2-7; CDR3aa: CASSTRTGETYEQYF; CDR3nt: TGTGCCAGCAGTACGCGGACAGGGGAGACCTACGAGCAGTACTTC
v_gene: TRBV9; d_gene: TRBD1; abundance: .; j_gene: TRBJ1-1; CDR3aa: CASSPRDRFEAFF; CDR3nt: TGTGCCAGCAGCCCGCGGGACAGGTTCGAAGCTTTCTTT
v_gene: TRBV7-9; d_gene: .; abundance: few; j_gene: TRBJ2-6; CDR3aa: CASSYRPSSTGANVLTF; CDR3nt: TGTGCCAGCAGTTATCGCCCGTCGTCAACTGGGGCCAACGTCCTGACTTTC
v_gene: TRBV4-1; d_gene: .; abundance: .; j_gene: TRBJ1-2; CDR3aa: CASSQGLRGAGLVAYGYTF; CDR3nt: TGCGCCAGCAGCCAAGGTCTAAGGGGTGCGGGCTTAGTAGCCTATGGCTACACCTTC
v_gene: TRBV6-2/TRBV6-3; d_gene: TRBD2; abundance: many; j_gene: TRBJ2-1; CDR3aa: CASSSTSGRDNEQFF; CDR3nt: TGTGCCAGCAGTTCAACTAGCGGGAGGGACAATGAGCAGTTCTTC
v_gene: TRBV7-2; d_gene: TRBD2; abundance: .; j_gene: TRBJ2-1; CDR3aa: CASSLESGGPNEQFF; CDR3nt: TGTGCCAGCAGCTTAGAATCGGGAGGTCCCAATGAGCAGTTCTTC
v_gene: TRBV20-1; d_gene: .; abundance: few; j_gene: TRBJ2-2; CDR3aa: CSARGGPGWTGELFF; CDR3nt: TGCAGTGCTAGAGGGGGTCCGGGTTGGACCGGGGAGCTGTTTTTT
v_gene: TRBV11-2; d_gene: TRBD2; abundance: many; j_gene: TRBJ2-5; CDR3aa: CASSTPTSSETQYF; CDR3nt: TGTGCCAGCAGCACCCCGACTAGCAGCGAGACCCAGTACTTC
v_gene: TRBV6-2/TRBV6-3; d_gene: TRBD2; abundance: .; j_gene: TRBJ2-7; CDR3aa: CASRPSSSGRATEQYF; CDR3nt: TGTGCCAGCAGACCCTCTTCTAGCGGGAGGGCGACCGAGCAGTACTTC
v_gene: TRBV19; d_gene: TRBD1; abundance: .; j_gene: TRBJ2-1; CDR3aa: CASSRTGNNEQFF; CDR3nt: TGTGCCAGTAGTAGGACAGGGAACAATGAGCAGTTCTTC
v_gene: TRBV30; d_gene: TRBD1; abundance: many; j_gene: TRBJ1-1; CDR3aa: CAWRRFDRGEAFF; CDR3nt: TGTGCCTGGAGACGCTTCGACAGGGGAGAAGCTTTCTTT
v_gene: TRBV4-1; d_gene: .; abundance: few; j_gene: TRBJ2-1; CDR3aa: CASSQDRGGGGYNEQFF; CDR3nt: TGCGCCAGCAGCCAAGATCGAGGAGGGGGCGGGTACAATGAGCAGTTCTTC
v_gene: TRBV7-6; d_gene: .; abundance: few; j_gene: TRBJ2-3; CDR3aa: CASSLAGGTTDTQYF; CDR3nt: TGTGCCAGCAGCTTAGCGGGAGGTACGACAGATACGCAGTATTTT
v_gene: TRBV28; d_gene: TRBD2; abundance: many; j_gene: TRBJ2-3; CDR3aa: CASSLRIAAGEADTQYF; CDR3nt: TGTGCCAGCAGTTTAAGAATCGCAGCGGGAGAAGCAGATACGCAGTATTTT
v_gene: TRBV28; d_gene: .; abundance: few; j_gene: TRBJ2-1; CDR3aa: CASSPIQGRYNEQFF; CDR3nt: TGTGCCAGCAGTCCGATTCAAGGACGGTACAATGAGCAGTTCTTC
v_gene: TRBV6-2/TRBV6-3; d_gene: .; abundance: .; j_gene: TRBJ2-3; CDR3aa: CASSGGIPAHTQYF; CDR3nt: TGTGCCAGCAGTGGTGGCATACCCGCGCACACGCAGTATTTT
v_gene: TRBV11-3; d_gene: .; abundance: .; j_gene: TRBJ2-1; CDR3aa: CASSLYNTLTDGEQFF; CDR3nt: TGTGCCAGCAGCTTATATAATACATTGACAGACGGTGAGCAGTTCTTC
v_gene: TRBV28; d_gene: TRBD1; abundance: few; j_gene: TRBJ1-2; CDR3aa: CASSSGTVYGYTF; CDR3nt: TGTGCCAGCAGCTCCGGGACAGTCTATGGCTACACCTTC
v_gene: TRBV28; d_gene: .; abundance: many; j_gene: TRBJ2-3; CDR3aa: CASSLERQGTDTQYF; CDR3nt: TGTGCCAGCAGTTTAGAGAGACAGGGCACAGATACGCAGTATTTT
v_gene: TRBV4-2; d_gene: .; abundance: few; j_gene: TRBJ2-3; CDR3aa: CASSQQGPPTDTQYF; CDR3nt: TGTGCCAGCAGCCAACAGGGTCCCCCCACAGATACGCAGTATTTT